This T cell receptor beta chain was documented in a study of T cell repertoires in cytomegalovirus infection. Study background: Shared public TCR beta signatures pointed to both CMV infection and a matching HLA type. Study-wide results and caveats: Summed public TCR beta family frequency identified CMV carriers bearing the relevant HLA. In two of eight donors, the top clonotype was HLA-C-restricted CMV-specific.

With regard to this clonotype: Its specificity is not known.

TCRdb passed the reads through MiXCR, listing each CDR3 protein once. The table records around 450,000 distinct CDR3 sequences, roughly a third of them present only once. Germline CDR1 reads WNHNN; CDR2 reads SYGVQD (reference sequence). The ends lost 2 bases at V and 10 bases at J; junction bases unmatched: 4. The CDR3 totals 13 residues. The clonotype was recovered from a human donor in good health (CMV status not recorded). Some clones in this sample may be carry-over from other donors' samples. Sequencing used PBMCs. The chain carries TRBV10-1 and TRBJ2-1; 8 bases fit TRBD1. DNA of the CDR3: TGCGCCAGCAGTGAGACACAGGGGGACGAGCAGTTCTTC. Translated: CASSETQGDEQFF.